The clone carrying this T cell receptor (beta chain) was seen a few times. Antigen: not known. The germline gives CDR1 MNHEY, CDR2 SMNVEV (reference sequence). The CDR3 length is 15 residues. The junction had 8 bases not matched to a gene; V was cut back by 0 bases and J by 7 bases. This entry belongs to a study of T cells in Graves' hyperthyroidism and ophthalmopathy. In the study overall: Peripheral blood draws took place at initial diagnosis, ahead of any treatment.

Study results and caveats: Most clonotypes that expanded in the thyroid above 0.001 also showed up in blood.

TCR beta CDR3 sequences were amplified from RNA transcripts. Carried out on the TCR CDR3, a first-round RT-PCR used the HTBI primer set. TCRdb reprocessed the multiplex PCR reads with MiXCR, giving one entry per CDR3 protein. The sample lists about half a million distinct CDR3 sequences, about 16% occurring once. Sequencing was done on a sample of blood. This sequence joins TRBV27 and TRBJ1-2, with 7 bases fitting TRBD1. The TCR originated in a woman aged 25 to 39 with Graves' ophthalmopathy. The CDR3 sequence: CASSLSTGVQGGYTF. CDR3 DNA sequence: TGTGCCAGCAGTTTATCCACAGGGGTTCAGGGTGGCTACACCTTC.